What follows is one T cell receptor (beta chain) and its context. Its antigen is not identified. Amplification used primers for 54 TRBV and 13 TRBJ segments. For pre-culture CD4+ samples, the target was 200,000 T cell genomes. Produced via immunoSEQ multiplex PCR; TCRdb's table is partial and in-frame only. This sample yields about 110,000 clones, of which 80% to 95% are seen a single time; around 0.25% belongs to the top ten. The data belong to a study of T cell repertoires and HLA-DP antigens. The germline V gene encodes CDR1 LNHDA and CDR2 SQIVND (reference sequence). Trimming removed 3 bases from V and 6 bases from J, with 9 bases in between. The CDR3 length is 13 residues. Whole-study findings and limits: Sorted CD137+ clonality was around 0.36 for both alloantigens, versus 0.035 to 0.045 pre-culture.

V gene TRBV19 combines with J gene TRBJ2-1; maybe TRBD2 (5 bases). This receptor was obtained from a woman aged 18-29 years in good health and CMV-seronegative. The sample taken for sequencing was CD4+ T cells from PBMCs. The CDR3 DNA reads TGTGCCAGTAGTATTGTGGGAGCCAATGAGCAGTTCTTC. Translation gives CASSIVGANEQFF.